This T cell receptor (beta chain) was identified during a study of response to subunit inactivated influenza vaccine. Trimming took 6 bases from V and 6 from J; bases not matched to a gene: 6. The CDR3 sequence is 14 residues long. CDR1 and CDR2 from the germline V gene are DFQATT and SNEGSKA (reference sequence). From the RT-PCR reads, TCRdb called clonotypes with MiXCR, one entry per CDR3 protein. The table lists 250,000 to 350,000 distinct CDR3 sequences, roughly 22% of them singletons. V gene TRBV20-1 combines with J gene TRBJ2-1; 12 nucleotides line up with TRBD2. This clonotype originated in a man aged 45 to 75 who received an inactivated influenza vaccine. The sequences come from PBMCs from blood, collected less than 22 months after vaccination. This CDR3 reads CSAKTSGSGNEQFF. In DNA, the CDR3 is TGCAGTGCCAAGACTAGCGGGAGTGGCAATGAGCAGTTCTTC.